Included here is one T cell receptor (beta chain) sequence, with context. Antigen specificity is unknown. The data are from a study of cytomegalovirus exposure and HLA in healthy donors. Overall study findings and caveats: The classifier, whose performance was assessed in both the original and validation cohorts, reportedly diagnosed cytomegalovirus status with high specificity and sensitivity.

Primers included in the PCR were 60 Vbeta and 13 Jbeta primers. Data came from immunoSEQ multiplex PCR; TCRdb stores just in-frame clones and leaves some out. Counted here are fewer than 200,000 clones, around 76% occurring once; the ten biggest clones make up approximately 1.4%. Germline CDR1 MNHEY, CDR2 SVGAGI. The CDR3 totals 13 residues. V lost 2 bases to trimming and J lost 5 bases, with 9 bases between them. This receptor was taken from a man aged 60 to 75 in good health and CMV-seronegative. The J gene is TRBJ1-2, the V gene TRBV6-5, with D uncertain. The source material was PBMCs. CDR3 nucleotides: TGTGCCAGCAGTTACAGAAGGAGATATGGCTACACCTTC. This gives the protein CASSYRRRYGYTF.